The 30 T cell receptor beta chains given below trace back to one sample, sequenced in a study of cytomegalovirus exposure and HLA in healthy donors. TCRdb's table, derived via immunoSEQ multiplex PCR, lists solely in-frame clones and lacks some. The table lists 70,000 to 80,000 clones, 94% of them singletons. The sequenced material came from PBMCs. The source of these receptors is a woman aged 18-29 years in good health and CMV-seronegative.

The chain uses TRBV19 and TRBJ2-5; possibly TRBD2 for D (5 bases). The CDR3 has 17 residues. Germline CDR1 and CDR2: LNHDA and SQIVND (reference sequence). V lost 2 bases and J lost 1, with 17 bases in between. Here the CDR3 reads CASSISGFGSPQETQYF. In DNA form, the CDR3 reads TGTGCCAGTAGTATATCGGGATTCGGGTCCCCCCAAGAGACCCAGTACTTC.

The rearrangement uses TRBV19 and TRBJ2-1; the match to TRBD1 covers 9 bases. J was trimmed by 4 bases and V by 3 bases; bases with no gene match: 13. This CDR3 is built from 18 residues. Germline V lookup: CDR1 LNHDA, CDR2 SQIVND (reference sequence). For the CDR3, the DNA is TGTGCCAGTAGTATTCTTTGGGTGGGGACAGGGAGTTACAATGAGCAGTTCTTC. Encoded protein: CASSILWVGTGSYNEQFF.

The CDR3 region has the DNA TGTGCCAGCAGCGAAACAGGGGGCGGCGAGCAGTACTTC. This codes for CASSETGGGEQYF. This chain uses TRBV2 with TRBJ2-7, with 9 bases identical to TRBD1. CDR1 is SNHLY, CDR2 FYNNEI, per germline. The length of the CDR3 is 13 residues. V gave up 6 bases and J gave up 6 bases; unmatched junction bases: 6.

This chain joins TRBV9 and TRBJ2-2, with 8 positions matching TRBD2. The CDR3 covers 16 residues. Germline CDR1 SGDLS, CDR2 YYNGEE. V lost 4 bases to trimming and J lost 0 bases; unmatched junction nucleotides: 5. The CDR3 loop is CASSLGLAANTGELFF. Here the CDR3 DNA reads TGTGCCAGCAGCCTTGGACTAGCAGCGAACACCGGGGAGCTGTTTTTT.

The chain has TRBV4-1 and TRBJ2-7, with D possibly TRBD2 on 7 matching bases. Trimming removed 0 bases at V and 4 bases at J, with 10 bases between. This CDR3 spans 14 amino acids. From germline, CDR1 is MGHRA and CDR2 YSYEKL. The CDR3 DNA reads as TGCGCCAGCAGCCAAGAAAGGGGGGGATACGAGCAGTACTTC. Translating it yields CASSQERGGYEQYF.

The chain employs TRBV4-2 and TRBJ1-2; perhaps TRBD1 as D (6 bases). V dropped 1 base and J dropped 4 bases, with 7 bases sitting between them. Looked up from germline, CDR1 is LGHNA and CDR2 is YNFKEQ. This CDR3 has 13 residues. CDR3: CASSQGGGYGYTF. The DNA for the CDR3 is TGTGCCAGCAGCCAAGGAGGGGGCTATGGCTACACCTTC.

The chain joins TRBV4-1 to TRBJ2-7, with D possibly being TRBD1 (7 bases). The CDR3 contains 16 residues. V lost 0 bases and J lost 2, with 14 bases in between. Germline CDR1 is MGHRA and CDR2 is YSYEKL. The CDR3 DNA follows: TGCGCCAGCAGCCAAGATCCAGGGGGGCCCACCTACGAGCAGTACTTC. It specifies CASSQDPGGPTYEQYF.

The J gene is TRBJ2-7, the V gene TRBV11-1; D possibly corresponds to TRBD2 (6 bases). The CDR3 is 15 residues long. Germline V gene lookup returns CDR1 SGHAT and CDR2 FQDESV (reference sequence). Trimming left V 3 bases short and J 6 bases short, with 18 bases between. In DNA form, the CDR3 reads TGTGCCAGCAGCTTTAATCGGGGGACCACGGGCGAGCAGTACTTC. This sequence encodes CASSFNRGTTGEQYF.

V and J are TRBV7-8 and TRBJ1-2; 8 nucleotides align to TRBD1. Germline V gene lookup returns CDR1 SGHVS and CDR2 FQNEAQ. The V segment lost 5 bases and the J segment 2 bases; nucleotides outside the gene matches: 25. This CDR3 comprises 21 residues. The CDR3 DNA follows: TGTGCCAGCAGCCCAGGGACAGGACCTAAGGGTTTAGCGGGTAGGAACTATGGCTACACCTTC. It translates to CASSPGTGPKGLAGRNYGYTF. The entire variable domain, with the rest obtained from reference TRBV7-8 and TRBJ1-2, is as follows: GAGVSQSPRYKVAKRGQDVALRCDPISGHVSLFWYQQALGQGPEFLTYFQNEAQLDKSGLPSDRFFAERPEGSVSTLKIQRTQQEDSAVYLCASSPGTGPKGLAGRNYGYTFGSGTRLTVV.

This chain connects TRBV7-9 to TRBJ2-1; the D is unclear. The CDR3 length is 14 residues. Trimming cost V 0 bases and J 7 bases, with 10 bases left between them. The germline gives CDR1 SEHNR, CDR2 FQNEAQ (reference sequence). The CDR3 loop is CASSLARQVNEQFF. CDR3 bases: TGTGCCAGCAGCTTAGCCAGGCAGGTGAATGAGCAGTTCTTC.

This sequence joins TRBV6-6 and TRBJ1-2, with 7 bases aligning to TRBD1. This CDR3 is built from 15 residues. Germline values: CDR1 MNHNY, CDR2 SVGAGI (reference sequence). The junction had 10 bases not matched to a gene; V was cut back by 5 bases and J by 4 bases. The CDR3 DNA follows: TGTGCCAGCAGTCCCCAGACAGGGTGGGGCTATGGCTACACCTTC. The encoded protein is CASSPQTGWGYGYTF.

V gene TRBV7-9 combines with J gene TRBJ2-5, with D perhaps matching TRBD2 (6 bases). Germline V CDR1 and CDR2: SEHNR, FQNEAQ (reference sequence). This CDR3 contains 14 residues. Trimming removed 5 bases at V and 5 bases at J, with 15 bases between. CDR3: CASSPPSVRETQYF. CDR3 nucleotide sequence: TGTGCCAGCAGCCCACCTAGCGTACGCGAGACCCAGTACTTC.

V is TRBV6-6 and J is TRBJ2-2, with 10 bases identical to TRBD2. This CDR3 region has 16 residues. The ends lost 0 bases at V and 7 bases at J; junction bases unmatched: 5. The germline gives CDR1 MNHNY, CDR2 SVGAGI (reference sequence). The CDR3 reads CASSYSAGGPSGELFF. CDR3 DNA sequence: TGTGCCAGCAGTTACTCAGCGGGGGGGCCGAGCGGGGAGCTGTTTTTT.

This chain uses TRBV27 with TRBJ2-1; a possible D gene is TRBD1 (6 bases). CDR1 and CDR2 (germline): MNHEY, SMNVEV (reference sequence). Trimming cost V 3 bases and J 4 bases, with 10 bases left between them. This CDR3 has 14 amino acids. CDR3 protein: CASSFGGRYNEQFF. CDR3 coding DNA: TGTGCCAGCAGTTTTGGGGGCAGGTACAATGAGCAGTTCTTC.

The V and J genes are TRBV4-1 and TRBJ2-2, with TRBD2 identical over 8 bases. The CDR3 contains 14 residues. The junction had 6 bases not matched to a gene; V was cut back by 6 bases and J by 6 bases. The germline CDR1 and CDR2 sequences are MGHRA and YSYEKL. The DNA of the CDR3 is TGCGCCAGCAGTCGGGAGGGGGAGGCCGGGGAGCTGTTTTTT. It codes for CASSREGEAGELFF.

V gene TRBV5-1 combines with J gene TRBJ2-3; 9 bases are a match to TRBD2. From germline, CDR1 is SGHRS and CDR2 YFSETQ. This CDR3 has 15 residues. Trimming cost V 6 bases and J 2 bases; bases outside gene matches: 7. In nucleotides, the CDR3 is TGCGCCAGCACTTCCAGCGGGGGGTACACAGATACGCAGTATTTT. The encoded protein is CASTSSGGYTDTQYF.

J is TRBJ2-5 and V is TRBV11-2; the D is unclear. Trimming shortened V by 2 bases and J by 5 bases, and 15 bases separated the two germline ends. The CDR3 runs 15 residues. Germline values: CDR1 SGHAT, CDR2 FQNNGV. The CDR3 loop reads CASSLSESDSETQYF. The CDR3 DNA reads TGTGCCAGCAGCTTATCCGAGAGCGATTCCGAGACCCAGTACTTC. Supplemented by reference TRBV11-2 and TRBJ2-5, the full variable domain reads EAGVAQSPRYKIIEKRQSVAFWCNPISGHATLYWYQQILGQGPKLLIQFQNNGVVDDSQLPKDRFSAERLKGVDSTLKIQPAKLEDSAVYLCASSLSESDSETQYFGPGTRLLVL.

The chain recombines TRBV6-5 with TRBJ1-1, with TRBD1 identical over 8 bases. The CDR3 is 14 amino acids. Trimming at V came to 5 bases and at J to 2 bases, leaving 4 bases not matched to a gene. Germline V lookup: CDR1 MNHEY, CDR2 SVGAGI. The CDR3 protein is CASSKQGGNTEAFF. The CDR3 DNA sequence: TGTGCCAGCAGTAAACAGGGGGGAAACACTGAAGCTTTCTTT.

V usage is TRBV11-2 and J usage is TRBJ2-1, with TRBD1 identical over 8 bases. CDR1 is SGHAT, CDR2 FQNNGV, per germline. This CDR3 region has 15 residues. Unmatched junction bases numbered 7, after V lost 5 bases and J lost 4 bases. CDR3 residues: CASSHGQGVYNEQFF. CDR3 bases: TGTGCCAGCAGCCACGGACAGGGAGTTTACAATGAGCAGTTCTTC.

The chain joins TRBV5-1 to TRBJ1-1; TRBD1 matches at 9 bases. Germline V gene data show CDR1 as SGHRS and CDR2 as YFSETQ. There are 16 residues in the CDR3. V lost 4 bases to trimming and J lost 2 bases; unmatched junction nucleotides: 9. For the CDR3, the DNA is TGCGCCAGCAGCAACCCGGGACAGGGATTTAACACTGAAGCTTTCTTT. It yields the protein CASSNPGQGFNTEAFF.

The genes are TRBV2 and TRBJ2-1, with 11 bases matching TRBD2. The ends lost 6 bases at V and 4 bases at J; junction bases unmatched: 5. CDR1 is SNHLY, CDR2 FYNNEI, per germline. The CDR3 consists of 15 residues. The CDR3 DNA is TGTGCCAGCAGGAGTACTAGCGGGAGTTACAATGAGCAGTTCTTC. Translated, it gives CASRSTSGSYNEQFF.

This chain uses TRBV5-6 with TRBJ2-3; TRBD2 aligns across 8 bases. V lost 6 bases to trimming and J lost 0 bases; unmatched junction nucleotides: 18. Germline assignment: CDR1 SGHDT and CDR2 YYEEEE. This CDR3 comprises 19 residues. The CDR3 DNA reads as TGTGCCAGCAACCCCCCCTGGGGCGGGGGGACCCCTAGCACAGATACGCAGTATTTT. Protein product: CASNPPWGGGTPSTDTQYF.

This chain connects TRBV7-2 to TRBJ2-5, with 7 bases lining up with TRBD1. V trimming: 1 base; J trimming: 2 bases; junction bases outside the gene matches: 4. The CDR3 is 15 residues long. Germline V CDR1 and CDR2: SGHTA, FQGNSA. The CDR3 here is CASSLGRGLQETQYF. Written as DNA, the CDR3 is TGTGCCAGCAGCTTAGGCAGGGGGTTACAAGAGACCCAGTACTTC.

The V call is TRBV6-5, the J call TRBJ2-5, with no clear D. The V end lost 2 bases, the J end lost 4 bases, and 11 bases lay between the germline ends. Germline CDR1 reads MNHEY; CDR2 reads SVGAGI. The CDR3 consists of 14 residues. CDR3: CASSYGQAGETQYF. CDR3 bases: TGTGCCAGCAGTTACGGTCAAGCCGGAGAGACCCAGTACTTC.

About this clone itself: Germline is not matched at one junction end, which may reflect a read error. The rearrangement links TRBV7-9 to TRBJ1-1, with D unresolved. The CDR3 covers 14 residues. Germline CDR1 and CDR2: SEHNR and FQNEAQ (reference sequence). The CDR3 reads CASSLASLKTEAFF. The CDR3 bases are TGTGCCAGCAGCTTAGCGAGTTTGAAGACTGAAGCTTTCTTT.

The rearrangement uses TRBV19 and TRBJ1-1, with D perhaps matching TRBD1 (6 bases). Germline-derived CDR1 and CDR2 are LNHDA and SQIVND (reference sequence). The germline V and J ends were trimmed by 7 bases and 1 base, with 16 bases remaining between them. The CDR3 totals 15 residues. CDR3 sequence: CASKYPRGANTEAFF. CDR3 sequence (DNA): TGTGCCAGTAAATACCCCAGGGGTGCGAACACTGAAGCTTTCTTT.

The V gene is TRBV7-9, the J gene TRBJ1-1, with 7 bases lining up with TRBD1. This CDR3 region has 14 residues. Looked up from germline, CDR1 is SEHNR and CDR2 is FQNEAQ (reference sequence). V lost 3 bases, J lost 1 base, and 2 bases stayed unmatched. The CDR3 spells CASSFGTENTEAFF. CDR3 nucleotides: TGTGCCAGCAGCTTTGGGACAGAGAACACTGAAGCTTTCTTT.

CDR3 sequence: CASSQDQQGANEQFF. The CDR3 nucleotides are TGCGCCAGCAGCCAAGATCAACAGGGGGCGAATGAGCAGTTCTTC. This chain uses TRBV4-1 with TRBJ2-1; 9 bases are a match to TRBD1. The germline gives CDR1 MGHRA, CDR2 YSYEKL. This CDR3 is 15 amino acids long. The junction had 4 bases not matched to a gene; V was cut back by 0 bases and J by 7 bases.

The V gene is TRBV19, the J gene TRBJ2-1; a possible D gene is TRBD2 (5 bases). V was pared by 2 bases and J by 8 bases, with 13 bases between. The V gene's germline CDR1 is LNHDA and CDR2 SQIVND (reference sequence). This CDR3 has 14 residues. CDR3 in amino acids: CASSIRASIHEQFF. Written as DNA, the CDR3 is TGTGCCAGTAGTATACGGGCTAGCATCCATGAGCAGTTCTTC.

This clone has only one observation. CDR3: CASQLALQETQYF. In DNA form, the CDR3 reads TGTGCCAGCCAACTAGCGCTTCAAGAGACCCAGTACTTC. The chain employs TRBV11-1 and TRBJ2-5; 7 nucleotides align to TRBD2. This CDR3 is built from 13 residues. The V gene end was trimmed by 8 bases and the J gene end by 2 bases; junction bases not matched to a gene: 5. Germline CDR1 is SGHAT and CDR2 is FQDESV (reference sequence).